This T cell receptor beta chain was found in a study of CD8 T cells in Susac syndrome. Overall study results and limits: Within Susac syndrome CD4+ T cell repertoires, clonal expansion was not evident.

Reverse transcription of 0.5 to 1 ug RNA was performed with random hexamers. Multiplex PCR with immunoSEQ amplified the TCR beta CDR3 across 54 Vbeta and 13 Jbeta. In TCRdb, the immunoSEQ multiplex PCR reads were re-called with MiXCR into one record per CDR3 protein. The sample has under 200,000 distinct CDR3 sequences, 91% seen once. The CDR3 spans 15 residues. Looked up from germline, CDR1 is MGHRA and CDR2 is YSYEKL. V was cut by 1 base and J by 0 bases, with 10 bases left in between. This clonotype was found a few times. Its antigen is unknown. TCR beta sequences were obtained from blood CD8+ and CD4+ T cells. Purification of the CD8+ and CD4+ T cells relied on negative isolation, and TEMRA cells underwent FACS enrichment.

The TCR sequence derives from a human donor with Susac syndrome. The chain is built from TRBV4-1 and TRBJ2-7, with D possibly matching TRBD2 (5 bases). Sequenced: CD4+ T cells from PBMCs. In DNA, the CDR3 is TGCGCCAGCAGCCAAGGGACGGGGAGCTCCTACGAGCAGTACTTC. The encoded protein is CASSQGTGSSYEQYF.